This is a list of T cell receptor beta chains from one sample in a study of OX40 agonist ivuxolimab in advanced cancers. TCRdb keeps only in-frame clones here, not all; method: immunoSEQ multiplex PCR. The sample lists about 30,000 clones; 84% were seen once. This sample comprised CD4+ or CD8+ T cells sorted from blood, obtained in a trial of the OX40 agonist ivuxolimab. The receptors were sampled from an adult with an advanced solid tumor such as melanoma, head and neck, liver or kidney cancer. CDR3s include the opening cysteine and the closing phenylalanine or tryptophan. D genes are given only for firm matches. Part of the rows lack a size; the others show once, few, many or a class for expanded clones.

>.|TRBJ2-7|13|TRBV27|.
TGTGCCAGCAGCGTCGGCGGGCGGTCCGAGCAGTACTTC
CASSVGGRSEQYF
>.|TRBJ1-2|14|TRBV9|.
TGTGCCAGCAGCCCCCATGGGAAGGACTATGGCTACACCTTC
CASSPHGKDYGYTF
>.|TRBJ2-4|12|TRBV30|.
TGTGCCTGGAGTGGGGGAAGAAACATTCAGTACTTC
CAWSGGRNIQYF
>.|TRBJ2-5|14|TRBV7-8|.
TGTGCCAGCAGCTTGGGGGGATTACAAGAGACCCAGTACTTC
CASSLGGLQETQYF
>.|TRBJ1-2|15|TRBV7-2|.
TGTGCCAGCAGCCCCGACATCATGGGTGCCCGTGGCTACACCTTC
CASSPDIMGARGYTF
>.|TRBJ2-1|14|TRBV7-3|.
TGTGCCAGCACCCTAGAGCCCTCCTACAATGAGCAGTTCTTC
CASTLEPSYNEQFF
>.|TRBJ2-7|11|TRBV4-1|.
TGCGCCAGCCGGGGGCCGGGCGAGCAGTACTTC
CASRGPGEQYF
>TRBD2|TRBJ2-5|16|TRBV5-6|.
TGTGCCAGCAGCTTATTGACTAGCGGGGGCCAAGAGACCCAGTACTTC
CASSLLTSGGQETQYF
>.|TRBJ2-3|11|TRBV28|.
TGTGCCAGCAGTTTTGGCCATACGCAGTATTTT
CASSFGHTQYF
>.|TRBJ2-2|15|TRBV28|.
TGTGCCAGCAGCTGGGCCCCCCGAGGCACCGGGGAGCTGTTTTTT
CASSWAPRGTGELFF
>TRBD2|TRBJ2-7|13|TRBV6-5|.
TGTGCCAGCAGTTACTCGAGCGGGGACGAGCAGTACTTC
CASSYSSGDEQYF
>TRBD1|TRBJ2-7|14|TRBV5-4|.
TGTGCCAGCAGCTTTGGGACAGGGGCCTACGAGCAGTACTTC
CASSFGTGAYEQYF
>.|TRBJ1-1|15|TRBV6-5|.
TGTGCCAGCAGCCCTTATCGGCCAATGAACACTGAAGCTTTCTTT
CASSPYRPMNTEAFF
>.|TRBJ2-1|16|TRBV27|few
TGTGCCAGCAGTTCGTACCCCAGGGGGGCCTACAATGAGCAGTTCTTC
CASSSYPRGAYNEQFF
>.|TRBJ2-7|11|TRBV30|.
TGTGCCTGGAGTGCATCGTACGAGCAGTACTTC
CAWSASYEQYF
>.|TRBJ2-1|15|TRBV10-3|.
TGTGCCATCAGTGAAAACCTGGGGTCCTACAATGAGCAGTTCTTC
CAISENLGSYNEQFF
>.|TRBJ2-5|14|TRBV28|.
TGTGCCAGCAGTTTCCCGGAGAACCAAGAGACCCAGTACTTC
CASSFPENQETQYF
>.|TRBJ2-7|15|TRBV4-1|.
TGCGCCAGCAGCCAGAGAGGTAGCGGAGCCTACGAGCAGTACTTC
CASSQRGSGAYEQYF